This T cell receptor (beta chain) was found in a study of T cell changes during pregnancy in multiple sclerosis. Germline V gene sequence: CDR1 SGHTA, CDR2 FQGTGA. This CDR3 region has 16 residues. Unmatched junction bases numbered 6, after V lost 5 bases and J lost 3 bases. Method: immunoSEQ multiplex PCR; TCRdb's copy keeps in-frame clones and lacks some. The repertoire holds fewer than 40,000 clones, with 90% as singletons. This sample comprised CD4+ T cells from peripheral blood mononuclear cells, obtained in the first trimester of pregnancy. The chain links TRBV7-3 to TRBJ2-1, with 11 bases lining up with TRBD2. The sequence derives from a female donor in good health, enrolled as a control in a pregnancy study. CDR3 loop: CASSPGGTSGYNEQFF. CDR3 nucleotide sequence: TGTGCCAGCAGCCCAGGGGGGACTAGCGGCTACAATGAGCAGTTCTTC.